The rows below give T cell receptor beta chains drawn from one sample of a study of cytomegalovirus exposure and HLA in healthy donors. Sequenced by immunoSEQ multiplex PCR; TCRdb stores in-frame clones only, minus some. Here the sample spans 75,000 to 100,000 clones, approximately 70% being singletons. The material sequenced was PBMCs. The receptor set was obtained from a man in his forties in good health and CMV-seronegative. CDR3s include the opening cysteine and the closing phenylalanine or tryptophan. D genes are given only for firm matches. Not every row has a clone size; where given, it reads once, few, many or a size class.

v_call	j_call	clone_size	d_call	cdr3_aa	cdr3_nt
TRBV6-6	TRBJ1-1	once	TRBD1	CASQPGQGYTEAFF	TGTGCCAGCCAACCGGGACAGGGTTACACTGAAGCTTTCTTT
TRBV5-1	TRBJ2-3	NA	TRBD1	CASSLGSGGNTDTQYF	TGCGCCAGCAGCTTGGGATCAGGGGGAAACACAGATACGCAGTATTTT
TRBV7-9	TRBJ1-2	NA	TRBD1	CASRRSDRTRGYTF	TGTGCCAGCAGAAGATCGGACAGGACCAGGGGCTACACCTTC
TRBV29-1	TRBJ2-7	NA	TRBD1	CSVERGQGLSEQYF	TGCAGCGTTGAAAGGGGACAGGGACTCTCCGAGCAGTACTTC
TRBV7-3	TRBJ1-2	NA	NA	CASSSQRDSYTF	TGTGCCAGCAGCTCACAGAGGGACAGCTACACCTTC
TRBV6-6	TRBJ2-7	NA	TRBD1	CASSIGTGDPSYEQYF	TGTGCCAGCAGTATTGGGACAGGGGACCCCTCCTACGAGCAGTACTTC
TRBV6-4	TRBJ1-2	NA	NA	CASRPKQALNYGYTF	TGTGCCAGCAGACCCAAACAGGCGCTAAACTATGGCTACACCTTC
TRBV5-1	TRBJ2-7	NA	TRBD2	CASSLAGGGYEQYF	TGCGCCAGCAGCTTGGCTGGGGGAGGGTACGAGCAGTACTTC
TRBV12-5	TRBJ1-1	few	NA	CASGLEEWTTEAFF	TGTGCTAGTGGTTTAGAGGAATGGACAACTGAAGCTTTCTTT
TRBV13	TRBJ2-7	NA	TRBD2	CASSFRSGALSYEQYF	TGTGCCAGCAGCTTTCGTAGCGGGGCCCTCTCCTACGAGCAGTACTTC
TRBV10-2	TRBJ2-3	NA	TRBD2	CASSEPGLAGGRTSTDTQYF	TGCGCCAGCAGTGAGCCCGGACTAGCGGGTGGACGGACTAGCACAGATACGCAGTATTTT
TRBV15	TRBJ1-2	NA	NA	CATKPVATESYGYTF	TGTGCCACGAAGCCGGTTGCGACAGAATCCTATGGCTACACCTTC
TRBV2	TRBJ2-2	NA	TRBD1	CASRTGSLKTGELFF	TGTGCCAGCAGGACAGGGAGTTTAAAGACCGGGGAGCTGTTTTTT
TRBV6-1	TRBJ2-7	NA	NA	CASSEERAYEQYF	TGTGCCAGCAGTGAAGAACGGGCCTACGAGCAGTACTTC
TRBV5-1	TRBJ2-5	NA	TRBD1	CASSFYDRDQETQYF	TGCGCCAGCAGCTTCTATGACAGGGACCAAGAGACCCAGTACTTC
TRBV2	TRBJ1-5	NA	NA	CASSEGAYSNQPQHF	TGTGCCAGCAGTGAAGGGGCTTATAGCAATCAGCCCCAGCATTTT
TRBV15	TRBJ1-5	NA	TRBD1	CATSRGQLGNQPQHF	TGTGCCACCAGCCGGGGACAGCTAGGCAATCAGCCCCAGCATTTT
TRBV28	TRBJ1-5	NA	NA	CASSYRQYNQPQHF	TGTGCCAGCAGTTATAGACAGTATAATCAGCCCCAGCATTTT
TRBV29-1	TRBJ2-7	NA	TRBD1	CSARQGASYEQYF	TGCAGCGCTCGACAGGGGGCATCCTACGAGCAGTACTTC
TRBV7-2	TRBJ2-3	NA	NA	CASSFSSPTTDTQYF	TGTGCCAGCAGCTTTTCTTCTCCTACCACAGATACGCAGTATTTT
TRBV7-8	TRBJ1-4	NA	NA	CASSSDHRATNEKLFF	TGTGCCAGCAGCTCTGACCACAGAGCAACTAATGAAAAACTGTTTTTT
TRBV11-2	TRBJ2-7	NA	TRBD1	CASRTGTYEQYF	TGTGCCAGCAGGACAGGGACGTACGAGCAGTACTTC
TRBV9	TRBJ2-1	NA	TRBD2	CASSVEIAGDNEQFF	TGTGCCAGCAGCGTAGAGATAGCGGGGGACAATGAGCAGTTCTTC